This T cell receptor beta chain comes out of a study of cytomegalovirus exposure and HLA in healthy donors. Primers for the PCR totalled 60 Vbeta and 13 Jbeta. Data came from immunoSEQ multiplex PCR; TCRdb stores just in-frame clones and leaves some out. The sample includes approximately 150,000 clones, over 60% of them seen just once. This CDR3 has 16 amino acids. Trimming took off 6 bases at V and 0 bases at J, with 17 bases between the two ends. Germline lookup yields CDR1 MNHNY and CDR2 SVGAGI (reference sequence). This clone showed up just once. Its antigen remains unknown. Whole-study findings and limits: In a later analysis, an Asian-associated ancestry cluster reportedly showed fewer N-insertions than the approximately 670-donor mean. About 90% or about 30% of the time was how often most TCR beta V segments were productive, according to an earlier analysis. Reportedly, TCR beta sequences accurately predicted HLA-A and HLA-B alleles in most subjects.

The specimen sequenced was PBMCs. The clonotype comes from a middle-aged woman in good health and CMV-seronegative. The J gene is TRBJ1-2, the V gene TRBV6-6; D perhaps matches TRBD1 (6 bases). CDR3 region: CASRATGDMTNYGYTF. The CDR3 DNA is TGTGCCAGCAGGGCGACAGGCGATATGACTAACTATGGCTACACCTTC.